This TCR beta chain was sequenced in a study of PD-1 and CTLA-4 blockade in melanoma. TCRdb's copy holds only in-frame clones and misses some; the assay was immunoSEQ multiplex PCR. Of around 32,000 clones listed, about 88% are singletons. This CDR3 is 12 amino acids long. The junction had 2 bases not matched to a gene; V was cut back by 4 bases and J by 8 bases. Germline CDR1 KGHDR, CDR2 SFDVKD. The chain employs TRBV24-1 and TRBJ1-2; TRBD1 matches at 8 bases. The sequence was collected from a human donor with melanoma. The specimen comprised CD8+ T cells from peripheral blood, sampled before anti-PD-1 treatment. The CDR3 region is CATSDRGLGYTF. CDR3 sequence (DNA): TGTGCCACCAGTGACAGGGGGCTCGGCTACACCTTC.